This TCR beta chain was captured in a study of blood T cells in healthy people across ages. About the study: The template switching approach captured approximately one barcoded beta molecule for every two T cells. The study's findings and limits: Both higher diversity and more naive CD4+ cells marked long-lived donors when set against aged donors. PBMCs were not sorted, which prevented a conclusive comparison of naive versus antigen-experienced cells.

A second roughly 6 to 11 cycle PCR used barcoded and J-beta primers. Carrying 12 random nucleotides, a template-switch adaptor labeled each individual cDNA molecule. TCRdb itself ran the 5' RACE reads through MiXCR, one entry per CDR3 protein. Seen here are about 1.6 million distinct CDR3 sequences, around 36% observed once, and the top ten hold 11%. The CDR3 spans 17 residues. Germline V gives CDR1 SGHRS, CDR2 YFSETQ. V was cut by 0 bases and J by 3 bases, with 16 bases left in between. The table lists this clonotype with a few counts. The antigen is not known. The rearrangement uses TRBV5-1 and TRBJ2-1, with D possibly being TRBD1 (6 bases). The clonotype comes from a woman in her 30s in good health. The sequencing sample was made of blood. The CDR3 loop reads CASSLGQARWGYNEQFF. CDR3 nucleotides: TGCGCCAGCAGCTTGGGACAGGCCCGGTGGGGCTACAATGAGCAGTTCTTC.